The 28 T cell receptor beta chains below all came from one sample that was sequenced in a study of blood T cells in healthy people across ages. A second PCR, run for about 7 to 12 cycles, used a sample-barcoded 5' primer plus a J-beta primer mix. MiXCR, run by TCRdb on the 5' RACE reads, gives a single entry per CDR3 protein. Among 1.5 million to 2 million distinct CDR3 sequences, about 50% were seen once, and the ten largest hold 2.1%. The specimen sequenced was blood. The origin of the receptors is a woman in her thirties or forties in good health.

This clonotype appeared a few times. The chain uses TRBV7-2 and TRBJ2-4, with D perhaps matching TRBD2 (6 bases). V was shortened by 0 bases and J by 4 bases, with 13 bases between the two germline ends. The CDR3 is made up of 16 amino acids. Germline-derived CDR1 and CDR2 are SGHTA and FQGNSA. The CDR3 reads CASSLAPSGGKNIQYF. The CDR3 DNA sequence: TGTGCCAGCAGCTTAGCCCCTTCCGGGGGTAAAAACATTCAGTACTTC.

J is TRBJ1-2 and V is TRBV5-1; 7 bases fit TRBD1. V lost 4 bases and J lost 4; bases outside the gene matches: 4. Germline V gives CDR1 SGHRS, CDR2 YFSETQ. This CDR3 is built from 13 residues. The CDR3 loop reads CASSRDSGYGYTF. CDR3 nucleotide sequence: TGCGCCAGCAGCAGGGACAGCGGCTATGGCTACACCTTC.

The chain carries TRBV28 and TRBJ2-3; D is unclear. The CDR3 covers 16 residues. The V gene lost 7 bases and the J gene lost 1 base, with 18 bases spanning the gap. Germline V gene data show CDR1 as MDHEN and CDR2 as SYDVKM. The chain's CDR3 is CASNLKGISRTDTQYF. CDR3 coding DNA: TGTGCCAGCAATCTCAAGGGCATTTCCCGCACAGATACGCAGTATTTT.

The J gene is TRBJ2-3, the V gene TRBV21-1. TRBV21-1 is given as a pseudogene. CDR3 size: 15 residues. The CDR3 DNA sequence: TGTGCCAGCAGCAAAGGGGGTCGTGTCACAGATACGCAGTATTTT. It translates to CASSKGGRVTDTQYF.

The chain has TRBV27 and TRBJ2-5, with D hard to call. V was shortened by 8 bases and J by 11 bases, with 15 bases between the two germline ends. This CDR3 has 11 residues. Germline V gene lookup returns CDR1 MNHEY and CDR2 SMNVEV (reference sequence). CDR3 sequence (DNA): TGTGCCAGCCGATTGGCCCAGGAGCAGTACTTC. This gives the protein CASRLAQEQYF.

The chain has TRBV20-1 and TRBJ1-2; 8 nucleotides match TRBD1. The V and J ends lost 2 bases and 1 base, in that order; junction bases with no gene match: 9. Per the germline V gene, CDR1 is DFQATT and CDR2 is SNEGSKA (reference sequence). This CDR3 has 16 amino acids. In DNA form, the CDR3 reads TGCAGTGCTAGACCGACCCGGGACAGGCATAACTATGGCTACACCTTC. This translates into CSARPTRDRHNYGYTF.

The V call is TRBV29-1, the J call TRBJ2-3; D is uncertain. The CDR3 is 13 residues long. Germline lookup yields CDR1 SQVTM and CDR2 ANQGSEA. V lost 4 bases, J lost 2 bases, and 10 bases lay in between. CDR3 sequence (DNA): TGCAGCGTTGCCAGTGACCACACAGATACGCAGTATTTT. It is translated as CSVASDHTDTQYF.

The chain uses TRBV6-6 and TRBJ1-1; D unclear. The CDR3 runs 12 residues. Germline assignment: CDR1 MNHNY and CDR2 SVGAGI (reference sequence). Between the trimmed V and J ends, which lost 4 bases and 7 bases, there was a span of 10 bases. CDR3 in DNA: TGTGCCAGCAGTTCCCCTAGCTTTGAAGCTTTCTTT. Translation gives CASSSPSFEAFF.

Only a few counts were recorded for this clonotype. CDR3 sequence: CASSYSMGVNYGYTF. In nucleotides, the CDR3 is TGTGCCAGCAGTTACTCGATGGGGGTTAACTATGGCTACACCTTC. The V gene is TRBV6-5, the J gene TRBJ1-2; a possible D gene is TRBD1 (5 bases). Germline V gene lookup returns CDR1 MNHEY and CDR2 SVGAGI. The CDR3 totals 15 residues. V dropped 0 bases and J dropped 1 base, with 9 bases sitting between them.

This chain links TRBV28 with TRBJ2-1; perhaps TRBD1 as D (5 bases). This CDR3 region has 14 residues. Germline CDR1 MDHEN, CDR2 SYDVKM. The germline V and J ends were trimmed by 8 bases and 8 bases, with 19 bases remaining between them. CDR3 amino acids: CASATLSRVYEQFF. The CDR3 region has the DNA TGTGCCAGCGCCACTTTATCCAGGGTTTATGAGCAGTTCTTC.

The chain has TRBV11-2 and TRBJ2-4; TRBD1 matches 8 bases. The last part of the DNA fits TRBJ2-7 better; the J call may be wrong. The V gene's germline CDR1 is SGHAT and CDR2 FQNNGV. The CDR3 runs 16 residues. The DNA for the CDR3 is TGTGCCAGCAGCTTAGATGACCGGGACAGGACCTACGAGCAGTACTTC. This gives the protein CASSLDDRDRTYEQYF.

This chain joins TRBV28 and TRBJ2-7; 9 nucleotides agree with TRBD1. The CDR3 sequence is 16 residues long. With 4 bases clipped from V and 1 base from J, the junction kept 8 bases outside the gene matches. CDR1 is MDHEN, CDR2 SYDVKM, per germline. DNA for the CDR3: TGTGCCAGCAGTTCACCCAGGGACAGGGCGTCCTACGAGCAGTACTTC. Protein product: CASSSPRDRASYEQYF.

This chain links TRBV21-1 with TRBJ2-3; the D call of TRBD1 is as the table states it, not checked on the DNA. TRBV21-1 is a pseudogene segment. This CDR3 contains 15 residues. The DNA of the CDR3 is TGTGCCAGCTTTCCCGGGACAGGCGATTCAGATACGCAGTATTTT. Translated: CASFPGTGDSDTQYF.

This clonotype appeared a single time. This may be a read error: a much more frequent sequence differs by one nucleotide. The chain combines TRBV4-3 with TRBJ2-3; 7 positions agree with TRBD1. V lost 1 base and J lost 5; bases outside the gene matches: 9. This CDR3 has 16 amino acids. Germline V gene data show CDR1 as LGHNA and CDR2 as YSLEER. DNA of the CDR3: TGCGCCAGCAGCCAAGGGGTGGGGACAGAGAGAGATACGCAGTATTTT. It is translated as CASSQGVGTERDTQYF.

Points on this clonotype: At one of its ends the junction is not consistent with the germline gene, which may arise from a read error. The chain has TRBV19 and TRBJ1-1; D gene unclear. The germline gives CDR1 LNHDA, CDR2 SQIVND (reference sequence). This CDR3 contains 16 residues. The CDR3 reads CASVSLPIFANTEVFF. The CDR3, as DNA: TGTGCCAGTGTAAGTCTCCCTATATTCGCGAACACTGAAGTTTTCTTT.

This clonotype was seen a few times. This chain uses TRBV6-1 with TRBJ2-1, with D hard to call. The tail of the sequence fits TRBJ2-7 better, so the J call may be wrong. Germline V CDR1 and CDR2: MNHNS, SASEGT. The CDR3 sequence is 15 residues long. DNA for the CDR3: TGTGCCAGCAGTGAAGGAAGAAGCTCCTACAATGAGCAGTACTTC. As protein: CASSEGRSSYNEQYF.

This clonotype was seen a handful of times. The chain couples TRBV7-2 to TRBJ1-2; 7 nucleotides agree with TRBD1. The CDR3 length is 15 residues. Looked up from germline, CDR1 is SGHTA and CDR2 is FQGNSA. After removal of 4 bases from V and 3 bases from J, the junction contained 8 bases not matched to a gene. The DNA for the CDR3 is TGTGCCAGCAGCTCAATTTCCGGGACAGACTATGGCTACACCTTC. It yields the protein CASSSISGTDYGYTF.

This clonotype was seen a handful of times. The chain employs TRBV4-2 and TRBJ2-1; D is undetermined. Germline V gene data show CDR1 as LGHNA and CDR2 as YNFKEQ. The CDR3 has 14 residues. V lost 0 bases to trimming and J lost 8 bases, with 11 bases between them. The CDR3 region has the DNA TGTGCCAGCAGCCAAGATAGGGTCCAGCATGAGCAGTTCTTC. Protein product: CASSQDRVQHEQFF.

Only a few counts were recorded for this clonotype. This CDR3 is CASSPDRGRNYEQYF. The CDR3, as DNA: TGTGCCAGCAGTCCCGACAGGGGTCGGAACTACGAGCAGTACTTC. The rearrangement joins TRBV6-5 to TRBJ2-7; 8 nucleotides line up with TRBD1. Germline assignment: CDR1 MNHEY and CDR2 SVGAGI. This CDR3 has 15 residues. The V and J ends lost 5 bases and 3 bases, in that order; junction bases with no gene match: 9.

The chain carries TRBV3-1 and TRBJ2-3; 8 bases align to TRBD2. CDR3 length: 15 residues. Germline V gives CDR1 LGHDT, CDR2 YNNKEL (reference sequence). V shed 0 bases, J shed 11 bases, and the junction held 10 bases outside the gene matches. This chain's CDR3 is CASSQDSGGPRGQYF. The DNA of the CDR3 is TGTGCCAGCAGCCAAGATTCGGGGGGGCCCAGGGGGCAGTATTTT.

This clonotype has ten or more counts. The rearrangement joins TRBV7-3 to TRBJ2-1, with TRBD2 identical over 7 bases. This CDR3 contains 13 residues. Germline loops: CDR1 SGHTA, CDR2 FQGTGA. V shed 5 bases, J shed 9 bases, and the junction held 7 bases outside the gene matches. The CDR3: CASSLLTGGEQFF. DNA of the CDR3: TGTGCCAGCAGCCTACTAACGGGAGGTGAGCAGTTCTTC.

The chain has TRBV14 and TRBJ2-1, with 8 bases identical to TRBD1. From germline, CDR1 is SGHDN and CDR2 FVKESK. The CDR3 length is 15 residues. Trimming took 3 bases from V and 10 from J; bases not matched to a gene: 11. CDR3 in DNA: TGTGCCAGCAGCCAGTTACAGGGGGGAAGGTCAGAGCAGTTCTTC. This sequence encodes CASSQLQGGRSEQFF.

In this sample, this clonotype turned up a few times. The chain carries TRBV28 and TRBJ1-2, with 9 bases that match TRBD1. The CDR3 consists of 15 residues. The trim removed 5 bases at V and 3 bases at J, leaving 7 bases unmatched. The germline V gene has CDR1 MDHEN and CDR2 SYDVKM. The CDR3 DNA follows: TGTGCCAGCAGTCGACGGGACAGGGACTACTATGGCTACACCTTC. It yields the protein CASSRRDRDYYGYTF.

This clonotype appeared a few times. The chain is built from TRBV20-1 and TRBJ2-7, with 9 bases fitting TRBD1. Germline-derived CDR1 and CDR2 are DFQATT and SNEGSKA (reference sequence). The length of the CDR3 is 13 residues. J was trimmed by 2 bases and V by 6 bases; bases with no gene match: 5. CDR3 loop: CSARDRDAYEQYF. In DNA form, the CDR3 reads TGCAGTGCCCGGGACAGGGACGCCTACGAGCAGTACTTC.

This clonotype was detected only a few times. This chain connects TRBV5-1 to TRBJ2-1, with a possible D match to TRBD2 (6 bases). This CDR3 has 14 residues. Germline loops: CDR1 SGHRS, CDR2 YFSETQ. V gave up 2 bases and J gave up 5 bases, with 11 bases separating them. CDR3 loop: CASSLVGRHNEQFF. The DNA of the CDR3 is TGCGCCAGCAGCTTAGTGGGGAGGCACAATGAGCAGTTCTTC.

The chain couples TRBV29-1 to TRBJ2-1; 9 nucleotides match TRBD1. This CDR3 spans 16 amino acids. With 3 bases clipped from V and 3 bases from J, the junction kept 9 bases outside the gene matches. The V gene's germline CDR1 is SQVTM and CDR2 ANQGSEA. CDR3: CSVEGATGGLYNEQFF. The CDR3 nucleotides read TGCAGCGTTGAGGGCGCTACAGGGGGCCTCTACAATGAGCAGTTCTTC.

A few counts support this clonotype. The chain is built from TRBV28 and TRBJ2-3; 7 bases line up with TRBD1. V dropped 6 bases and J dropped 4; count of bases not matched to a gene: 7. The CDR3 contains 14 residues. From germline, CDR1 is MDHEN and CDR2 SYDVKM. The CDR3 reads CASSYDRVPDTQYF. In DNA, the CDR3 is TGTGCCAGCAGCTACGACAGGGTGCCAGATACGCAGTATTTT.

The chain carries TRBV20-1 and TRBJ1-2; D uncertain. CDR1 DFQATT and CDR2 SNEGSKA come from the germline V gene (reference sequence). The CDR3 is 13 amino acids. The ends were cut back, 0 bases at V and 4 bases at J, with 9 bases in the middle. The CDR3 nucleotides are TGCAGTGCTAGAGATTTCGGCAGCTATGGCTACACCTTC. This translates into CSARDFGSYGYTF.